This TCR beta chain emerged from a study of blood T cell repertoires in COVID-19. As for the study in general: In each case, the material was cDNA or gDNA derived from T cells, B-cell-depleted T cells, or PBMCs.

The authors' processing: Estimation of nucleated cell counts was performed using reference gene primer amplification. Measured with immunoSEQ multiplex PCR; TCRdb has only the in-frame clones, and not every one. That table is the source of V, J and clone size, and D and trimming were worked out from the DNA. The sample consists of tens of thousands of clones, more than 80% of them appearing once. CDR1 is SGHAT and CDR2 is FQNNGV in the germline V gene. Trimming pared 1 base from V and 2 bases from J, leaving 18 bases between. The CDR3 has 18 residues. Specimen: peripheral blood. This receptor was taken from a man in his thirties or forties with active or convalescent COVID-19. The rearrangement links TRBV11-2 to TRBJ1-3; D is undetermined. This CDR3 reads CASSLVPRPGSPGNTIYF. The CDR3 coding sequence is TGTGCCAGCAGCTTAGTACCCCGGCCGGGGTCGCCTGGAAACACCATATATTTT.